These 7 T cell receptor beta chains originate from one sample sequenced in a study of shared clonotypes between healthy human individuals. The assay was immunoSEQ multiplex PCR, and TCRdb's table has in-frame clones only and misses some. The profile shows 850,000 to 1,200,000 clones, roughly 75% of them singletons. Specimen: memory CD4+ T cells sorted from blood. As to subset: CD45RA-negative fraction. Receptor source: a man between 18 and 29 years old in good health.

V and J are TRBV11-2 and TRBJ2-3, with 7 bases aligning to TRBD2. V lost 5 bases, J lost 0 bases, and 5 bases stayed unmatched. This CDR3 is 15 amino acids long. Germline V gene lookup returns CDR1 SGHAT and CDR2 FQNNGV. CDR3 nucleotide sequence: TGTGCCAGCAGCCCACGGGGGGATAGCACAGATACGCAGTATTTT. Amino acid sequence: CASSPRGDSTDTQYF. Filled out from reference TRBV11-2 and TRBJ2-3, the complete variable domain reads EAGVAQSPRYKIIEKRQSVAFWCNPISGHATLYWYQQILGQGPKLLIQFQNNGVVDDSQLPKDRFSAERLKGVDSTLKIQPAKLEDSAVYLCASSPRGDSTDTQYFGPGTRLTVL.

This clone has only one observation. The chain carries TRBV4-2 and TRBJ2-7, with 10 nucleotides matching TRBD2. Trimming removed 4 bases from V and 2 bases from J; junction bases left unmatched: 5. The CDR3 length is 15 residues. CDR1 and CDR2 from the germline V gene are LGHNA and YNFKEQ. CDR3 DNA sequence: TGTGCCAGCAGCCTCTCTCTAGCGGGGGCCTACGAGCAGTACTTC. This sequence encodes CASSLSLAGAYEQYF.

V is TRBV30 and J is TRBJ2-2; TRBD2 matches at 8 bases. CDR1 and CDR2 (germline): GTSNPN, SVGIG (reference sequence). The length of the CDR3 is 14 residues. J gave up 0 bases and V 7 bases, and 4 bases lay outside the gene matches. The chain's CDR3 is CAFTGGANTGELFF. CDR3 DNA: TGTGCCTTCACCGGGGGGGCGAACACCGGGGAGCTGTTTTTT.

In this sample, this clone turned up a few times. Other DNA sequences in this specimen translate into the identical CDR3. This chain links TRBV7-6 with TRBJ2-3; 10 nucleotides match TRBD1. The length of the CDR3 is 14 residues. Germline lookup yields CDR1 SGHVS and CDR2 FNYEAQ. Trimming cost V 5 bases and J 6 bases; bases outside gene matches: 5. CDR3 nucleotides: TGTGCCAGCAGCCGGACAGGGGGTCCGGATACGCAGTATTTT. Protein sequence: CASSRTGGPDTQYF.

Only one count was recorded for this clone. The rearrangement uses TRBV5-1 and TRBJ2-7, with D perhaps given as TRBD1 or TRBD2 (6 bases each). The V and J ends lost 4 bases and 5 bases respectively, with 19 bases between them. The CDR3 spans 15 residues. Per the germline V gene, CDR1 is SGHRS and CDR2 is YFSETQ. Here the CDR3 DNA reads TGCGCCAGCAGCCGGGGGAGCGCAGGGGTCGACGAGCAGTACTTC. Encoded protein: CASSRGSAGVDEQYF. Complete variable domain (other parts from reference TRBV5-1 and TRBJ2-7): KAGVTQTPRYLIKTRGQQVTLSCSPISGHRSVSWYQQTPGQGLQFLFEYFSETQRNKGNFPGRFSGRQFSNSRSEMNVSTLELGDSALYLCASSRGSAGVDEQYFGPGTRLTVT.

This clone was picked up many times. The CDR3 here is CASSLGAQEEAFF. Written as DNA, the CDR3 is TGCGCCAGCAGCTTGGGGGCCCAAGAGGAAGCTTTCTTT. The chain joins TRBV5-1 to TRBJ1-1; no definite D call. Trimming took 0 bases from V and 8 from J, leaving 11 bases between them. The CDR3 is 13 amino acids. Germline CDR1 reads SGHRS; CDR2 reads YFSETQ. Drawing the rest from reference TRBV5-1 and TRBJ1-1, the complete variable domain is KAGVTQTPRYLIKTRGQQVTLSCSPISGHRSVSWYQQTPGQGLQFLFEYFSETQRNKGNFPGRFSGRQFSNSRSEMNVSTLELGDSALYLCASSLGAQEEAFFGQGTRLTVV.

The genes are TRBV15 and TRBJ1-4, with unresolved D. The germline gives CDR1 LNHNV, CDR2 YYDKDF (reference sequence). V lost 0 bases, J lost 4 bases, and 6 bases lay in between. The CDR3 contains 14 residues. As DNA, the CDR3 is TGTGCCACCAGCAGAGAGATATTTAATGAAAAACTGTTTTTT. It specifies CATSREIFNEKLFF.